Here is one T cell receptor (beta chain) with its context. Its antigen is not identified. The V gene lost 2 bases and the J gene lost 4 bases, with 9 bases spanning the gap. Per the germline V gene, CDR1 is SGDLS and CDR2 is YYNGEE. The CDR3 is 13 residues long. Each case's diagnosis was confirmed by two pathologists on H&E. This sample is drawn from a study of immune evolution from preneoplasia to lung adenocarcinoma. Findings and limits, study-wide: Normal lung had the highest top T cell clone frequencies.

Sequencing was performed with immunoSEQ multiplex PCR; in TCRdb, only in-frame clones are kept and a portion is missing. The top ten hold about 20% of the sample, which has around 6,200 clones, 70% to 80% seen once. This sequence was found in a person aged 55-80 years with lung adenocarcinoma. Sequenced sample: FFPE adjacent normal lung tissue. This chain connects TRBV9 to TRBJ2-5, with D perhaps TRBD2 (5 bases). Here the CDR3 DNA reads TGTGCCAGCAGCGTCGGGGTCTCAGAGACCCAGTACTTC. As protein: CASSVGVSETQYF.